Listed below are T cell receptor beta chains from one sample, sequenced in a study of blood T cells in healthy people across ages. Via MiXCR, TCRdb re-called the 5' RACE reads, giving one row per CDR3 protein. The sample comprises 700,000 to 800,000 distinct CDR3 sequences, roughly 43% of which are singletons, and 20% to 25% rests with the top ten. Sequencing was performed on blood. These receptors all stem from a woman aged 55-70 years in good health. CDR3s leave out the opening cysteine and the closing phenylalanine or tryptophan. D genes are given only for firm matches.

>TRBD2|TRBV7-3
ASSYNIPGLAGNEQF
>TRBD1|TRBV10-3
ALGTGGRVGYT
>NA|TRBV28
ASSLTRTGETQY
>NA|TRBV7-2
ASSPISGTEAF
>NA|TRBV15
ATSRDNIQETQY
>TRBD2|TRBV10-3
AISESGLAGTTLQTQY
>NA|TRBV24-1
ATSHGKDGSTDTQY
>TRBD2|TRBV3-1
ASSRGSGRGDEQY
>NA|TRBV18
ASSPRSGEQY
>NA|TRBV6-5
ASSYSGRGLYNEQF
>NA|TRBV20-1
SARDPGGSGETQY
>NA|TRBV20-1
SARDPFRQPQH
>NA|TRBV21-1
ASSKGGGRRNYGYT
>TRBD2|TRBV7-3
ASSLYAGETYEQY
>NA|TRBV27
ASRGVGETQY
>NA|TRBV21-1
ASSIGDRAIPYRSSEQY
>NA|TRBV20-1
SATNRQTNEKLF
>TRBD1|TRBV20-1
SARDSQGARGYT
>TRBD1|TRBV7-9
ASSPTRDRVNEQF
>NA|TRBV4-2
ASSQKDAWEQY
>TRBD1|TRBV6-2/TRBV6-3
ASSRGGGGNNEQF
>TRBD2|TRBV28
ASSYGGRVRVQETQY
>NA|TRBV5-1
ASSRTRTADYGYT
>TRBD2|TRBV2
ASTTTSGYLSGANVLT
>NA|TRBV6-5
ASSPGHHTADYEQY
>TRBD2|TRBV4-2
ASSQDWLAGRNEQF
>TRBD2|TRBV3-1
ASSPFYSRLAGVTGELF
>TRBD2|TRBV6-2/TRBV6-3
ASSYLASGMYEQY
>NA|TRBV29-1
SVNEGGTGELF
>TRBD1|TRBV6-6
ASSYSQGQGESPTY
>TRBD2|TRBV12-3/TRBV12-4
ASRSSGSLRETQY
>NA|TRBV14
ASSQDYRGCAF
>NA|TRBV12-3/TRBV12-4
ANSLGGDYGYT
>NA|TRBV4-1
ASSQHEGAVNQPQH
>TRBD2|TRBV29-1
SGTRGSGELF
>TRBD1|TRBV20-1
SATYGTGGSYEQY
>TRBD1|TRBV18
ASSVQRQGTDTQY
>TRBD2|TRBV4-2
ASSSWTSVN
>NA|TRBV28
ASGLGTAIYEQF
>NA|TRBV28
ASSSNAGTYGYGYT
>TRBD1|TRBV12-3/TRBV12-4
ASSLTTGRGNYGYT
>NA|TRBV30
AWSVFEETQY
>NA|TRBV9
ASSVAAGTYNEQF
>NA|TRBV7-9
ASSQDIRELF
>NA|TRBV25-1
ASSVRRDTQY
>TRBD2|TRBV6-2/TRBV6-3
ASSTGLAQGF
>TRBD2|TRBV15
ATSRGASGASTDTQY
>NA|TRBV4-2
ASSQDTGRIDGYT
>TRBD2|TRBV20-1
SARGGGTLSYEQY
>NA|TRBV12-3/TRBV12-4
ASSPWAGARNEQF
>NA|TRBV4-2
ASSQDWGGPGYT
>NA|TRBV6-6
ASRSRGLSNQPQH
>TRBD2|TRBV20-1
SARTSGGLTQY
>TRBD2|TRBV6-2/TRBV6-3
ASSRIAGANSYNEQF